These 15 T cell receptor beta chains were all obtained from the same sample, sequenced in a study of T cell repertoires in cytomegalovirus infection. Their antigens are not known. TCRdb reanalysed the reads using MiXCR and keeps one entry per CDR3 protein. The table records under 200,000 distinct CDR3 sequences, roughly 21% of them present only once. The sample consisted of CD8+ T cells from cultured PBMCs, taken from culture after CMV antigen stimulation. The receptors here all came from a human donor in good health (CMV status not recorded). Some clones in this sample may be carry-over from other donors' samples.

J is TRBJ1-2 and V is TRBV4-3, with TRBD1 as a possible D gene (5 bases). The V end was cut by 1 base, the J end by 3 bases, with 15 bases between. The CDR3 consists of 16 residues. Looked up from germline, CDR1 is LGHNA and CDR2 is YSLEER. CDR3 sequence: CASSQGVTLGDYGYTF. CDR3 DNA sequence: TGCGCCAGCAGCCAAGGCGTCACCTTGGGGGACTATGGCTACACCTTC.

This clonotype was detected only a few times. The J gene is TRBJ1-5, the V gene TRBV9, with TRBD1 as a possible D gene (5 bases). Trimming took off 0 bases at V and 4 bases at J, with 8 bases between the two ends. The CDR3 is made up of 14 amino acids. Germline CDR1 reads SGDLS; CDR2 reads YYNGEE. The DNA for the CDR3 is TGTGCCAGCAGCGTAGGAGAGGGGAATCAGCCCCAGCATTTT. This sequence encodes CASSVGEGNQPQHF.

This clonotype was counted between two and nine times. The chain couples TRBV30 to TRBJ2-3, with TRBD2 as a possible D gene (6 bases). This CDR3 is built from 17 residues. Germline values: CDR1 GTSNPN, CDR2 SVGIG (reference sequence). Trimming took off 1 base at V and 3 bases at J, with 20 bases between the two ends. In DNA, the CDR3 is TGTGCCTGGAGTGCCGACTCGGGACTCGGATTGACAGATACGCAGTATTTT. Amino acid sequence: CAWSADSGLGLTDTQYF.

The table lists this clonotype with a few counts. The genes are TRBV7-9 and TRBJ1-5, with D hard to call. CDR1 is SEHNR and CDR2 is FQNEAQ in the germline V gene (reference sequence). Trimming pared 1 base from V and 6 bases from J, leaving 10 bases between. The CDR3 covers 14 residues. The chain's CDR3 is CASSLGQSLQPQHF. Written as DNA, the CDR3 is TGTGCCAGCAGCTTAGGTCAGTCGCTTCAGCCCCAGCATTTT.

The chain uses TRBV4-1 and TRBJ2-7; D is possibly TRBD1 (5 bases). Trimming took off 1 base at V and 4 bases at J, with 11 bases between the two ends. Germline V gene sequence: CDR1 MGHRA, CDR2 YSYEKL. This CDR3 region has 14 residues. CDR3 region: CASSQGARDYEQYF. The DNA for the CDR3 is TGCGCCAGCAGCCAAGGCGCCAGGGATTACGAGCAGTACTTC.

This clonotype was seen a few times. The chain uses TRBV28 and TRBJ2-3, with 7 bases identical to TRBD2. V gave up 6 bases and J gave up 3 bases; unmatched junction bases: 9. The CDR3 length is 15 residues. The germline CDR1 and CDR2 sequences are MDHEN and SYDVKM. Here the CDR3 DNA reads TGTGCCAGCAGCCCTTTAAGGGAGGGGACAGATACGCAGTATTTT. Its translation is CASSPLREGTDTQYF. The complete variable domain, with remaining parts taken from reference TRBV28 and TRBJ2-3, reads DVKVTQSSRYLVKRTGEKVFLECVQDMDHENMFWYRQDPGLGLRLIYFSYDVKMKEKGDIPEGYSVSREKKERFSLILESASTNQTSMYLCASSPLREGTDTQYFGPGTRLTVL.

On this clonotype: With a much larger clone just one base away, this may be a read error. CDR3 sequence reads: CASSPGTGVYNEQFF. CDR3 DNA sequence: TGTGCCAGCAGTCCCGGGACAGGGGTTTACAATGAGCAGTTCTTC. The chain recombines TRBV12-3 or TRBV12-4 with TRBJ2-1; 10 bases align to TRBD1. The CDR3 is 15 residues long. V was pared by 5 bases and J by 4 bases, with 5 bases of the junction left unmatched.

The rearrangement uses TRBV28 and TRBJ2-6, with 7 bases lining up with TRBD2. After removal of 7 bases from V and 2 bases from J, the junction contained 5 bases not matched to a gene. The CDR3 sequence is 15 residues long. Germline CDR1 is MDHEN and CDR2 is SYDVKM. CDR3 sequence reads: CASTYGGTGANVLTF. The CDR3 region has the DNA TGTGCCAGCACCTACGGGGGGACTGGGGCCAACGTCCTGACTTTC.

This clonotype appeared a few times. V gene TRBV28 combines with J gene TRBJ2-7; D possibly corresponds to TRBD1 (7 bases). Germline V gene lookup returns CDR1 MDHEN and CDR2 SYDVKM. Trimming stripped 6 bases from V and 6 bases from J, with 18 bases between. This CDR3 comprises 14 residues. CDR3 in amino acids: CASSYTGVGGEQYF. The CDR3 DNA follows: TGTGCCAGCAGCTACACAGGGGTGGGAGGCGAGCAGTACTTC.

This chain links TRBV7-9 with TRBJ2-7, with 8 bases that match TRBD1. The V gene end was trimmed by 5 bases and the J gene end by 6 bases; junction bases not matched to a gene: 12. The CDR3 sequence is 15 residues long. Germline values: CDR1 SEHNR, CDR2 FQNEAQ (reference sequence). CDR3 coding DNA: TGTGCCAGCAGCCCCCGGGACAGGCCATTAATCGAGCAGTACTTC. Its protein product is CASSPRDRPLIEQYF.

V gene TRBV12-3 or TRBV12-4 combines with J gene TRBJ1-5, with D unclear. The CDR3 loop spans 13 amino acids. Deletions cut 5 bases from V and 3 bases from J, with 8 bases between. The CDR3 coding sequence is TGTGCCAGCAGTCCACGGGTCAATCAGCCCCAGCATTTT. Translated: CASSPRVNQPQHF.

CDR3 loop: CASRLGGGDTEAFF. In DNA, the CDR3 is TGTGCCAGCAGGCTAGGGGGGGGAGACACTGAAGCTTTCTTT. This chain joins TRBV27 and TRBJ1-1; maybe TRBD1 (6 bases). CDR1 is MNHEY, CDR2 SMNVEV, per germline (reference sequence). The CDR3 is 14 residues long. Trimming left V 6 bases short and J 3 bases short, with 14 bases between.

This clonotype has more than one count but fewer than ten. J is TRBJ1-5 and V is TRBV7-2; TRBD1 aligns across 9 bases. V was pared by 5 bases and J by 2 bases, with 10 bases of the junction left unmatched. The CDR3 runs to 17 residues. Germline-derived CDR1 and CDR2 are SGHTA and FQGNSA. The CDR3 DNA reads TGTGCCAGCAGCCTCGAGGGACAGGGCCTTGGCAATCAGCCCCAGCATTTT. This encodes CASSLEGQGLGNQPQHF. The whole variable domain, filled in from reference TRBV7-2 and TRBJ1-5, reads GAGVSQSPSNKVTEKGKDVELRCDPISGHTALYWYRQSLGQGLEFLIYFQGNSAPDKSGLPSDRFSAERTGGSVSTLTIQRTQQEDSAVYLCASSLEGQGLGNQPQHFGDGTRLSIL.

The chain has TRBV2 and TRBJ2-6; D not resolved. Looked up from germline, CDR1 is SNHLY and CDR2 is FYNNEI. Trimming removed 8 bases from V and 2 bases from J, with 4 bases in between. This CDR3 is 12 amino acids long. The CDR3: CASPAGANVLTF. The CDR3 nucleotides read TGTGCCAGCCCTGCTGGGGCCAACGTCCTGACTTTC. The full variable domain, with the rest looked up from reference TRBV2 and TRBJ2-6, is EPEVTQTPSHQVTQMGQEVILRCVPISNHLYFYWYRQILGQKVEFLVSFYNNEISEKSEIFDDQFSVERPDGSNFTLKIRSTKLEDSAMYFCASPAGANVLTFGAGSRLTVL.

With respect to this clonotype: One end of the junction is discordant with germline, which a read error may explain. This chain connects TRBV10-3 to TRBJ1-1; no firm D call. The germline gives CDR1 ENHRY, CDR2 SYGVKD. There are 14 residues in the CDR3. The CDR3 DNA sequence: TGTGCCATTAGTGGACGCAATACGAACACTGAAGCTTTCTTT. This sequence encodes CAISGRNTNTEAFF.